The clone carrying this T cell receptor beta chain was found a few times. The junction and the germline gene differ at one end; a read error may be behind it. Expressed TCRB transcripts were sequenced after all isolated RNA was converted to cDNA. The assay was immunoSEQ multiplex PCR, and TCRdb's table has in-frame clones only and misses some. The table lists under 200,000 clones, under 9.5% of them singletons, with nearly 0.65% in the top ten. This entry is derived from a study of beta chain features in type 1 diabetes. The germline V gene has CDR1 SSHAT and CDR2 FNYEAQ (reference sequence). The CDR3 has 19 residues.

The source is a man younger than 35 in good health. Sample: central memory CD4+ T cells from blood. The chain combines TRBV7-7 with TRBJ2-5; 16 bases agree with TRBD2. CDR3 DNA sequence: TGTGCTAGCAGCTTAAATGCCGGGACTAGCGGGAGGGCCTTCGAGACCCAGTACTTC. Its translation: CASSLNAGTSGRAFETQYF. Together with reference TRBV7-7 and TRBJ2-5, the CDR3 gives the full variable domain: GAGVSQSPRYKVTKRGQDVTLRCDPISSHATLYWYQQALGQGPEFLTYFNYEAQPDKSGLPSDRFSAERPEGSISTLTIQRTEQRDSAMYRCASSLNAGTSGRAFETQYFGPGTRLLVL.